This TCR beta chain was documented in a study of spatial heterogeneity in lung cancer. Study in general: Untreated early-stage non-small cell lung cancer patients, roughly 72 in total, were the donors. Study-wide results and limits: Tumor TCRs that were ubiquitous and expanded showed up in blood more at resection than follow-up.

This clonotype was recorded at least ten times. As yet, its antigen is unknown. Germline lookup yields CDR1 LGHDT and CDR2 YNNKEL (reference sequence). V shed 4 bases and J 6 bases; nucleotides not matched to a gene: 6. The CDR3 consists of 13 residues. This sample's time point: blood at routine non-recurrence follow-up after resection. Material for sequencing was whole RNA from tumor, nontumor lung or frozen PBMC, left unsorted. Carried by each TCR cDNA molecule was a unique molecular identifier. Using its own MiXCR run on the 5' RACE reads, TCRdb lists one record per CDR3 protein. The sample consists of some 120,000 distinct CDR3 sequences, less than 15% of them appearing once.

The source was PBMCs, collected at follow-up. This TCR was recovered from a male donor with early-stage non-small cell lung cancer. This chain links TRBV3-1 with TRBJ2-7; 7 bases agree with TRBD1. The CDR3 loop is CASSRGGGSEQYF. CDR3 DNA: TGTGCCAGCAGCCGAGGGGGCGGAAGCGAGCAGTACTTC.